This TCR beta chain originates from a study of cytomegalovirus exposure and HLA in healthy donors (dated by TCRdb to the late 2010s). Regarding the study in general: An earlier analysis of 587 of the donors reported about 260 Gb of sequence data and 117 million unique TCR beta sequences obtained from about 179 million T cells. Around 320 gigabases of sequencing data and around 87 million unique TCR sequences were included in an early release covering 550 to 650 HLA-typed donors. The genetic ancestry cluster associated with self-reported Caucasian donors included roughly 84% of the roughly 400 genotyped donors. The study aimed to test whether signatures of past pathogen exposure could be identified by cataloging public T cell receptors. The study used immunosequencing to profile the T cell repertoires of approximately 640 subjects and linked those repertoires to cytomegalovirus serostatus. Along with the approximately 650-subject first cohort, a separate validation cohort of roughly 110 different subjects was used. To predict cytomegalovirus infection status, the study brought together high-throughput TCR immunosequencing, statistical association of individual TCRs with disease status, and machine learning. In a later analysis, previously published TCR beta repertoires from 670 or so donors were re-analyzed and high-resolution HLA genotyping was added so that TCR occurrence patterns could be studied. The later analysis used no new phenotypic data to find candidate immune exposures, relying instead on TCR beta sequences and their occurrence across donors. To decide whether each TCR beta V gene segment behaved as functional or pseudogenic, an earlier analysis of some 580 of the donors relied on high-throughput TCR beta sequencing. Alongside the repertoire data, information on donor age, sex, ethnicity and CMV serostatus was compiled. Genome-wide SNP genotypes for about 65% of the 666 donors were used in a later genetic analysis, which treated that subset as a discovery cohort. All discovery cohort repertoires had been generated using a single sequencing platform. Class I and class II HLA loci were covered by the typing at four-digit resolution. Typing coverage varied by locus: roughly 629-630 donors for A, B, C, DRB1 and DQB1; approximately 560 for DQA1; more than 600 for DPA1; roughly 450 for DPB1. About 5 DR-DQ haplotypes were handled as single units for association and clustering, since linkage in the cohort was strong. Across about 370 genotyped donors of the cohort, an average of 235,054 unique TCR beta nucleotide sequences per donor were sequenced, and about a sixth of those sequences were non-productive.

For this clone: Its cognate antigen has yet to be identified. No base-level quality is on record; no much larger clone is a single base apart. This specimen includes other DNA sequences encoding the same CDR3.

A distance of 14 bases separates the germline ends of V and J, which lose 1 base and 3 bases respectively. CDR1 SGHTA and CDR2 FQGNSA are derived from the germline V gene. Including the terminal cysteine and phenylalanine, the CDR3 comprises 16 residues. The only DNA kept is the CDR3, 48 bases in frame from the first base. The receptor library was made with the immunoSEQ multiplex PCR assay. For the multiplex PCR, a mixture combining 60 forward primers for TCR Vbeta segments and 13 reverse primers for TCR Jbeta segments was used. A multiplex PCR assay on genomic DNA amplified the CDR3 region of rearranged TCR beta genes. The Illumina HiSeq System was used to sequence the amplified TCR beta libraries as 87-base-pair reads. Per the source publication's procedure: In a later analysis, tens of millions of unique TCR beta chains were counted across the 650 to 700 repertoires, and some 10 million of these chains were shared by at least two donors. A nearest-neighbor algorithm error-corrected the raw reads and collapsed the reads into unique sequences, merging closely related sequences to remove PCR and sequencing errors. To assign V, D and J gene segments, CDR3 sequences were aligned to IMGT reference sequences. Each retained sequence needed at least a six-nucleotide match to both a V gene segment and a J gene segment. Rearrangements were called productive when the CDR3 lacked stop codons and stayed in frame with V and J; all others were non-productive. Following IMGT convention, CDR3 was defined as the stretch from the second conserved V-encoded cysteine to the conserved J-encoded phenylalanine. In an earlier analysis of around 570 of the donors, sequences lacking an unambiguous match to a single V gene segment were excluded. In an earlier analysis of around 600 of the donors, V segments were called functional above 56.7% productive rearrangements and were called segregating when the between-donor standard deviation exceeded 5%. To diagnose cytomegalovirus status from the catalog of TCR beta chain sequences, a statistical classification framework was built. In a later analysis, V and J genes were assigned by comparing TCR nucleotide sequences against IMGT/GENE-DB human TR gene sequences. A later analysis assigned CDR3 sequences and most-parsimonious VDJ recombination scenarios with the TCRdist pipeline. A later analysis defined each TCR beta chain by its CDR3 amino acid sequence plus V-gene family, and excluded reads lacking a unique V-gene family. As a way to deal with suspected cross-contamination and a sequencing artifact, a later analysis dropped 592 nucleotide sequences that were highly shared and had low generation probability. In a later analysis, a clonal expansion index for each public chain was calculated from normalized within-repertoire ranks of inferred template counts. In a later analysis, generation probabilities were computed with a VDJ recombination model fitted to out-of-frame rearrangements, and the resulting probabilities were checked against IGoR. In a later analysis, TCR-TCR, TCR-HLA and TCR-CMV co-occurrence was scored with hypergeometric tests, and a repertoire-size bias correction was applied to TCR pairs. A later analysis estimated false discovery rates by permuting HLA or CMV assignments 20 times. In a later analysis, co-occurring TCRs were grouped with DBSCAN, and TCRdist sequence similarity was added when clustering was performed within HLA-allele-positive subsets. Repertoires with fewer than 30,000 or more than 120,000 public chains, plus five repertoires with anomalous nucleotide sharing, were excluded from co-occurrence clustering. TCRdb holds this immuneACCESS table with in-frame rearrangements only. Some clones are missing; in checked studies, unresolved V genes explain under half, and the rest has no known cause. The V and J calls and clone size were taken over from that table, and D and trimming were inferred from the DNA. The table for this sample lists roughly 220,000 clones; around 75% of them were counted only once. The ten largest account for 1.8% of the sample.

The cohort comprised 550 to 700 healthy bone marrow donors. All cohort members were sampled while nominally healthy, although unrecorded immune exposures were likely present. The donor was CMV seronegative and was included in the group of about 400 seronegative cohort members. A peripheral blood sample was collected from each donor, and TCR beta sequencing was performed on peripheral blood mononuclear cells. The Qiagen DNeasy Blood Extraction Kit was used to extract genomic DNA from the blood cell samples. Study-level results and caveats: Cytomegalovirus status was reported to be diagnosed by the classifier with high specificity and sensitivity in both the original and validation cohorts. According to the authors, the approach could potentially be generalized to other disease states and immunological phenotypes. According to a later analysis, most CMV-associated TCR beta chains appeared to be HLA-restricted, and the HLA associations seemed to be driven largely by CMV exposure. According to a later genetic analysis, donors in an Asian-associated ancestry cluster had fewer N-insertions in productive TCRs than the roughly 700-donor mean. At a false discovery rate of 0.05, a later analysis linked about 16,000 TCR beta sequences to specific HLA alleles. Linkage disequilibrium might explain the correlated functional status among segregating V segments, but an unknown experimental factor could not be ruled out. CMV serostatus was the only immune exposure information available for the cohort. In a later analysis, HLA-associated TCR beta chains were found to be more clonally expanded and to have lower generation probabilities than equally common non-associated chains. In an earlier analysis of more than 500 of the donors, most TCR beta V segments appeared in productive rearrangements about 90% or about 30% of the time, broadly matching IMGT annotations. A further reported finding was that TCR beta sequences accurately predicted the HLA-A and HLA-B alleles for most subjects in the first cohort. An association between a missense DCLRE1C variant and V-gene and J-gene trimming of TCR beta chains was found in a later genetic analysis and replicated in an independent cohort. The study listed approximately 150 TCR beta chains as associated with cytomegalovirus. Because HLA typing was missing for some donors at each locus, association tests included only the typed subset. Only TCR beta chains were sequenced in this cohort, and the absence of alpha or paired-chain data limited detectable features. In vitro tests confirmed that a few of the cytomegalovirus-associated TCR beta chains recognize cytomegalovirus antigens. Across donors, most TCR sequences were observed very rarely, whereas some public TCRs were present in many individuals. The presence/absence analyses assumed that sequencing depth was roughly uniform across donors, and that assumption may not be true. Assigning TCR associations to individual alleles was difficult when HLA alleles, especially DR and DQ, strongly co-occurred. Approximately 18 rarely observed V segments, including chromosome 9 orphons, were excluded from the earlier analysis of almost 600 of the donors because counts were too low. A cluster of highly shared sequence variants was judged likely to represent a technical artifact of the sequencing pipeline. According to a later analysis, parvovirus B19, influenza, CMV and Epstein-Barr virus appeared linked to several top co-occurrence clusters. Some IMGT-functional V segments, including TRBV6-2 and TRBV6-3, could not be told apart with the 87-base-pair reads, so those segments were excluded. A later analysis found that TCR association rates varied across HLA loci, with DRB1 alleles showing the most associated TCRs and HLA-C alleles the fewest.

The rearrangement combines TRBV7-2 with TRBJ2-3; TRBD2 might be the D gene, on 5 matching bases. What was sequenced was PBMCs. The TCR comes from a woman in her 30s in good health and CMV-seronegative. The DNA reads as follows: TGTGCCAGCAGCTTAGGGCTAGCTGGTGGAACAGATACGCAGTATTTT. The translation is CASSLGLAGGTDTQYF. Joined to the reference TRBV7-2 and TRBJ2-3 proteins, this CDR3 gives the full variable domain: GAGVSQSPSNKVTEKGKDVELRCDPISGHTALYWYRQSLGQGLEFLIYFQGNSAPDKSGLPSDRFSAERTGGSVSTLTIQRTQQEDSAVYLCASSLGLAGGTDTQYFGPGTRLTVL.